This TCR beta chain was retrieved from a study of T cell repertoires in cytomegalovirus infection. As for the study in general: Public TCR beta signatures indicated both CMV infection and matching HLA type.

The V and J ends lost 5 bases and 3 bases, in that order; junction bases with no gene match: 8. Germline CDR1 and CDR2: SEHNR and FQNEAQ (reference sequence). The CDR3 is 16 amino acids. General study points: CMV-specific TCR beta clonotypes restricted by HLA-C dominated the ex vivo response. Individuals carrying CMV plus the relevant HLA were identified by cumulative frequency of public TCR beta families.

Turning to this clonotype: Its antigen is not identified.

TCRdb called the reads again in MiXCR, with one record for every CDR3 protein. The profile shows around 740,000 distinct CDR3 sequences, about a third of them singletons. The V call is TRBV7-9, the J call TRBJ2-7, with 12 bases that match TRBD1. Sequenced sample: PBMCs. This sequence was found in a human donor in good health (CMV status not recorded). Some clones in this sample may be carry-over from other donors' samples. CDR3 residues: CASSPRDRGPFYEQYF. CDR3 in DNA: TGTGCCAGCAGCCCGAGGGACAGGGGGCCTTTCTACGAGCAGTACTTC. Supplemented by reference TRBV7-9 and TRBJ2-7, the full variable domain reads DTGVSQNPRHKITKRGQNVTFRCDPISEHNRLYWYRQTLGQGPEFLTYFQNEAQLEKSRLLSDRFSAERPKGSFSTLEIQRTEQGDSAMYLCASSPRDRGPFYEQYFGPGTRLTVT.